The 22 T cell receptor beta chains below come from one sample, sequenced in a study of blood T cell repertoires in COVID-19. Here immunoSEQ multiplex PCR was the method, and the copy in TCRdb shows in-frame clones only, minus some. The repertoire includes about 320,000 clones, 80% to 90% of them detected once, and 1% to 1.5% sits in the top ten. The specimen was peripheral blood. The source is a woman aged 45-60 years with acute or convalescent COVID-19.

The CDR3 coding sequence is TGTGCCAGCAGTAGGGTGGGACTAGCGGGAGGGCCGGGGTACAATGAGCAGTTCTTC. Translated, it gives CASSRVGLAGGPGYNEQFF. This chain links TRBV28 with TRBJ2-1, with 16 bases identical to TRBD2. J was trimmed by 4 bases and V by 5 bases; bases with no gene match: 11. This CDR3 is built from 19 residues. Germline CDR1 is MDHEN and CDR2 is SYDVKM.

CDR3 coding DNA: TGTGCCAGCAGTTCGGACAGGAAAGAGACCCAGTACTTC. Amino acid sequence: CASSSDRKETQYF. The chain employs TRBV2 and TRBJ2-5; 7 bases match TRBD1. CDR3 length equals 13 residues. Germline V gene sequence: CDR1 SNHLY, CDR2 FYNNEI. V shed 5 bases, J shed 3 bases, and the junction held 3 bases outside the gene matches.

The chain uses TRBV24-1 and TRBJ2-3; possibly TRBD2 for D (7 bases). Germline V gives CDR1 KGHDR, CDR2 SFDVKD. V was pared by 1 base and J by 6 bases, with 10 bases between. CDR3 length: 14 residues. CDR3 sequence (DNA): TGTGCCACCAGTGATTTCGGGGGGCCGGATACGCAGTATTTT. Residues: CATSDFGGPDTQYF.

The chain joins TRBV19 to TRBJ1-3; D unclear. V was cut by 6 bases and J by 4 bases, with 7 bases left in between. CDR1 LNHDA and CDR2 SQIVND come from the germline V gene (reference sequence). The CDR3 spans 12 residues. The CDR3 spells CASSPVGNTIYF. The CDR3, as DNA: TGTGCCAGTAGCCCCGTCGGAAACACCATATATTTT.

Only a few counts were recorded for this clone. The chain uses TRBV12-3 or TRBV12-4 and TRBJ2-5; maybe TRBD1 (6 bases). The V and J ends lost 3 bases and 7 bases respectively, with 12 bases between them. This CDR3 is built from 13 residues. CDR3 protein: CASSLRQAGTQYF. The CDR3 region has the DNA TGTGCCAGCAGTTTGAGACAGGCCGGGACCCAGTACTTC.

The CDR3 DNA follows: TGTGCCAGCAGTAACACAGGGGGCTACGAGCAGTACGTC. This translates into CASSNTGGYEQYV. This chain links TRBV6-2 or TRBV6-3 with TRBJ2-7; 8 positions agree with TRBD1. Germline V gives CDR1 MNHEY, CDR2 SVGEGT. This CDR3 is 13 amino acids long. The V segment lost 5 bases and the J segment 3 bases; nucleotides outside the gene matches: 3.

V is TRBV5-1 and J is TRBJ2-5; the D gene is possibly TRBD2 (5 bases). Trimming pared 0 bases from V and 5 bases from J, leaving 8 bases between. CDR1 and CDR2 (germline): SGHRS, YFSETQ. The CDR3 consists of 13 residues. CDR3 nucleotide sequence: TGCGCCAGCAGCTTGGATAGCGTGGAGACCCAGTACTTC. Translated: CASSLDSVETQYF.

This chain uses TRBV5-1 with TRBJ1-2; 7 positions agree with TRBD1. Per germline, CDR1 SGHRS and CDR2 YFSETQ. The V and J ends lost 4 bases and 5 bases, in that order; junction bases with no gene match: 17. This CDR3 has 17 amino acids. CDR3 loop: CASSNTGQNRGSYGYTF. Written as DNA, the CDR3 is TGCGCCAGCAGCAACACGGGACAGAATCGCGGAAGTTATGGCTACACCTTC.

The chain links TRBV6-1 to TRBJ2-5; the match to TRBD2 covers 9 bases. This CDR3 is built from 17 residues. V lost 4 bases and J lost 5; bases outside the gene matches: 14. CDR1 MNHNS and CDR2 SASEGT come from the germline V gene. The CDR3 coding sequence is TGTGCCAGCAGTGGCACTATAGCGGGGGCCGGGAGTGAGACCCAGTACTTC. It encodes CASSGTIAGAGSETQYF.

The V gene is TRBV24-1, the J gene TRBJ2-1, with 12 bases fitting TRBD1. Germline trimming cut 4 bases from V and 8 bases from J; bases unmatched to any gene: 5. Germline V gene sequence: CDR1 KGHDR, CDR2 SFDVKD. The CDR3 is 15 residues long. The CDR3 spells CATSDPGQGAYEQFF. The CDR3, as DNA: TGTGCCACCAGTGACCCGGGACAGGGGGCCTATGAGCAGTTCTTC.

The gene calls are TRBV11-2 and TRBJ2-4; TRBD2 agrees at 8 bases. Germline loops: CDR1 SGHAT, CDR2 FQNNGV. This CDR3 is 18 amino acids long. The junction had 9 bases not matched to a gene; V was cut back by 2 bases and J by 0 bases. CDR3 amino acids: CASSLFSGDTLAKNIQYF. The CDR3 DNA follows: TGTGCCAGCAGCTTATTTAGCGGGGATACCCTAGCCAAAAACATTCAGTACTTC.

This rearrangement joins TRBV2 to TRBJ2-7; a possible D gene is TRBD2 (5 bases). This CDR3 is 14 amino acids long. Germline CDR1 is SNHLY and CDR2 is FYNNEI. V lost 6 bases, J lost 2 bases, and 14 bases lay in between. CDR3 sequence: CASRDLAGTYEQYF. In DNA, the CDR3 is TGTGCCAGCAGAGACCTTGCGGGTACCTACGAGCAGTACTTC.

This rearrangement joins TRBV5-1 to TRBJ2-3; 9 bases line up with TRBD1. Looked up from germline, CDR1 is SGHRS and CDR2 is YFSETQ. The CDR3 loop spans 14 amino acids. The junction had 4 bases not matched to a gene; V was cut back by 2 bases and J by 6 bases. The CDR3 is CASSLQGAQDTQYF. In DNA, the CDR3 is TGCGCCAGCAGCTTACAGGGGGCGCAGGATACGCAGTATTTT.

Regarding this clone: Within the sample, other DNA sequences also encode this same CDR3. The chain links TRBV27 to TRBJ2-3; a weak D match, TRBD1 (6 bases). The CDR3 sequence is 14 residues long. Germline CDR1 is MNHEY and CDR2 is SMNVEV (reference sequence). Between the trimmed V and J ends, which lost 3 bases and 4 bases, there was a span of 11 bases. CDR3: CASSLNRVADTQYF. CDR3 coding DNA: TGTGCCAGCAGTTTGAACAGGGTGGCAGATACGCAGTATTTT.

This clone was observed at least ten times. The chain links TRBV6-5 to TRBJ1-6; D gene ambiguous. Trimming left V 2 bases short and J 9 bases short, with 5 bases between. This CDR3 has 12 residues. Per the germline V gene, CDR1 is MNHEY and CDR2 is SVGAGI. Here the CDR3 DNA reads TGTGCCAGCAGTTACGGGAGTTCACCCCTCCACTTT. Its translation: CASSYGSSPLHF.

The chain links TRBV5-1 to TRBJ2-3; 7 bases are shared with TRBD2. The germline CDR1 and CDR2 sequences are SGHRS and YFSETQ. There are 15 residues in the CDR3. J lost 2 bases, V lost 4 bases, and 7 bases had no gene match. DNA of the CDR3: TGCGCCAGCAGCGCTAGCGGAGGGCTCACAGATACGCAGTATTTT. It encodes CASSASGGLTDTQYF. The full variable domain, in which reference TRBV5-1 and TRBJ2-3 provide the parts outside the CDR3, is KAGVTQTPRYLIKTRGQQVTLSCSPISGHRSVSWYQQTPGQGLQFLFEYFSETQRNKGNFPGRFSGRQFSNSRSEMNVSTLELGDSALYLCASSASGGLTDTQYFGPGTRLTVL.

The chain has TRBV5-4 and TRBJ2-7, with no clear D. The germline V and J ends were trimmed by 4 bases and 0 bases, with 8 bases remaining between them. The CDR3 length is 13 residues. Germline V gene sequence: CDR1 SGHNT, CDR2 YYREEE (reference sequence). The CDR3 DNA follows: TGTGCCAGCAGCCTCTCCCCCTCCTACGAGCAGTACTTC. Its translation: CASSLSPSYEQYF.

V usage is TRBV21-1 and J usage is TRBJ2-3; TRBD2 is the table's D call and was not checked against the DNA. TRBV21-1 is an annotated pseudogene. The CDR3 runs to 17 residues. CDR3 loop: CASSKGVLAGGTDTQYF. CDR3 nucleotide sequence: TGTGCCAGCAGCAAAGGGGTGCTAGCGGGGGGCACAGATACGCAGTATTTT.

J is TRBJ2-5 and V is TRBV7-2, with 8 bases identical to TRBD2. Per germline, CDR1 SGHTA and CDR2 FQGNSA. The CDR3 has 15 amino acids. V dropped 5 bases and J dropped 5; count of bases not matched to a gene: 10. CDR3 residues: CASSRSWSGGETQYF. The CDR3 nucleotides read TGTGCCAGCAGCCGGAGTTGGAGCGGGGGTGAGACCCAGTACTTC.

The chain has TRBV6-1 and TRBJ1-2, with D possibly TRBD1 on 6 matching bases. Germline CDR1 reads MNHNS; CDR2 reads SASEGT. There are 16 residues in the CDR3. V lost 2 bases to trimming and J lost 4 bases, with 17 bases between them. The CDR3 DNA is TGTGCCAGCAGTGAATATACCCAGGGGCTGGTCTATGGCTACACCTTC. Translation gives CASSEYTQGLVYGYTF.

The chain links TRBV19 to TRBJ2-5, with D tentatively TRBD2 (7 bases). Germline CDR1 is LNHDA and CDR2 is SQIVND (reference sequence). The V gene lost 9 bases and the J gene lost 4 bases, with 15 bases spanning the gap. The CDR3 contains 13 residues. CDR3 nucleotide sequence: TGTGCCAGCGCCGCGGGGGCGTCAGAGACCCAGTACTTC. Its translation is CASAAGASETQYF.

The V and J genes are TRBV14 and TRBJ1-2; D ambiguous. V lost 0 bases and J 8 bases, leaving 13 bases between the germline ends. Germline V lookup: CDR1 SGHDN, CDR2 FVKESK. The CDR3 covers 14 residues. Written as DNA, the CDR3 is TGTGCCAGCAGCCAAGAGGGAGGCGGACGGGGCTACACCTTC. The encoded protein is CASSQEGGGRGYTF.